Listed below are T cell receptor beta chains from one sample, sequenced in a study of cytomegalovirus exposure and HLA in healthy donors. Clones were sequenced by immunoSEQ multiplex PCR, and TCRdb holds only the in-frame ones, with some missing. Among roughly 120,000 clones listed, 70% to 80% were seen once. The sequencing sample was made of PBMCs. All receptors come from a man aged 45-60 years in good health and CMV-seronegative. Both conserved end residues are part of each CDR3. The order of the fields is D gene, J gene, V gene, clone size, CDR3 DNA, CDR3 protein. D genes are given only for firm matches. Where a row states a size, it is once, few, many or the class of an expanded clone; other rows omit it.

TRBD1 TRBJ1-4 TRBV5-1 NA TGCGCCAGCAGCTTACAACCGACAGGGAGCTCTAATGAAAAACTGTTTTTT CASSLQPTGSSNEKLFF
TRBD1 TRBJ1-1 TRBV7-9 NA TGTTCCAGCAGCCTCGGGACAGGCGATTTTGGCACTGAAGCTTTCTTT CSSSLGTGDFGTEAFF
NA TRBJ2-1 TRBV7-9 few TGTGCCAGCAGCTTACTTGGCGGGAACTCCTACAATGAGCAGTTCTTC CASSLLGGNSYNEQFF
NA TRBJ1-3 TRBV30 NA TGTGCCTGGAGTGTACGCGGGTACACGGGAAACACCATATATTTT CAWSVRGYTGNTIYF
NA TRBJ1-1 TRBV7-9 few TGTGCCAGCTCCCCCGACAACATTATTGAAGCTTTCTTT CASSPDNIIEAFF
NA TRBJ2-5 TRBV2 NA TGTGCCAGCAGGGGCGGGGAGACCCAGTACTTC CASRGGETQYF
NA TRBJ2-2 TRBV18 NA TGTGCCAGCTCGCCGAACACGGGAACCAACACCGGGGAGCTGTTTTTT CASSPNTGTNTGELFF
NA TRBJ1-4 TRBV9 NA TGTGCCAGCAGCGATTGGCCTAATGAAAAACTGTTTTTT CASSDWPNEKLFF
TRBD2 TRBJ2-7 TRBV6-6 NA TGTGCCAGCACCGTCACGGGTAGCGGGGGGGCCCACGAGCAGTACTTC CASTVTGSGGAHEQYF
TRBD2 TRBJ2-5 TRBV5-5 NA TGTGCCAGCAGCTTTAGCGGGGGACTCCAAGAGACCCAGTACTTC CASSFSGGLQETQYF
NA TRBJ1-4 TRBV25-1 NA TGTGCCAGCAGTGCTAACATGGGGGGTAATGAAAAACTGTTTTTT CASSANMGGNEKLFF
NA TRBJ1-2 TRBV6-6 NA TGTGCCAGCAGTCCTACCCCCGTAGGGGCGGTGTATGGCTACACCTTC CASSPTPVGAVYGYTF
NA TRBJ1-1 TRBV5-4 NA TGTGCCAGCAGCTTGGCCCCAGGGGAGAACACTGAAGCTTTCTTT CASSLAPGENTEAFF
TRBD1 TRBJ2-3 TRBV29-1 once TGCAGCGTTATAGGGGGCTTAATATTCAGCACAGATACGCAGTATTTT CSVIGGLIFSTDTQYF
TRBD1 TRBJ1-5 TRBV4-2 NA TGTGCCAGCAGCCAAGACAGGGGGGATCAGCCCCAGCATTTT CASSQDRGDQPQHF
NA TRBJ2-1 TRBV6-5 NA TGTGCCAGCAGTTACACGAATAACTATGAGCAGTTCTTC CASSYTNNYEQFF
NA TRBJ2-7 TRBV11-3 NA TGTGCCAGCAGCAAAGGAGGGACGGCCAACTACGAGCAGTACTTC CASSKGGTANYEQYF
NA TRBJ1-2 TRBV5-1 NA TGCGCCAGCAGCTTGGCCCCGGACAGATCCCCCGGATCCTCCCGCTACACCTTC CASSLAPDRSPGSSRYTF
TRBD1 TRBJ2-7 TRBV6-5 NA TGTGCCAGCAGTAAATGGACAGGGGGCGCCTACGAGCAGTACTTC CASSKWTGGAYEQYF
NA TRBJ1-3 TRBV9 few TGTGCCAGCAGAGCTCACGACTCTGGAAACACCATATATTTT CASRAHDSGNTIYF
NA TRBJ2-2 TRBV30 NA TGTGCCTGGAGTGTATCGGTCTCCTTTATCGGGGAGCTGTTTTTT CAWSVSVSFIGELFF
NA TRBJ1-5 TRBV6-5 NA TGTGCCAGCAGTTCCGACTCGGGGGGGAGCAATCAGCCCCAGCATTTT CASSSDSGGSNQPQHF
NA TRBJ1-5 TRBV2 NA TGTGCCAGCAGTGGCGTCGGAGGCATCAATCAGCCCCAGCATTTT CASSGVGGINQPQHF
NA TRBJ2-1 TRBV6-5 once TGTGCCAGCAGACTATTAGAAGGAGGTAGAAATGAGCAGTTCTTC CASRLLEGGRNEQFF
NA TRBJ1-2 TRBV30 NA TGTGCCTGGGTGGAGGACCCCTATGGCTACACCTTC CAWVEDPYGYTF
TRBD2 TRBJ2-3 TRBV5-1 NA TGCGCTTGCCGGGCGGGGGGACGCACAGATACGCAGTATTTT CACRAGGRTDTQYF
TRBD1 TRBJ2-1 TRBV5-1 NA TGCGCCAGCAAATCCGGGACAGGGGCGAACAATGAGCAGTTCTTC CASKSGTGANNEQFF
NA TRBJ1-2 TRBV12-5 few TGTGCTAGTGGTTTGGATCACTCTGGCTACACCTTC CASGLDHSGYTF
TRBD1 TRBJ2-3 TRBV11-2 NA TGTGCCAGCAGCCGGACGTTACAGGGGTCGGTCACAGATACGCAGTATTTT CASSRTLQGSVTDTQYF
NA TRBJ1-4 TRBV7-6 NA TGTGCCAGCAGCCTCAGTCGTATTGGCGGAAAACTGTTTTTT CASSLSRIGGKLFF
NA TRBJ1-6 TRBV5-6 NA TGTGCCAGCTCCCACCGGGAATCCTATAATTCACCCCTCCACTTT CASSHRESYNSPLHF
NA TRBJ1-2 TRBV15 NA TGTGCCACCAGCAGAGATCGTAGGGGCGCCTATGGCTACACCTTC CATSRDRRGAYGYTF
NA TRBJ2-3 TRBV5-4 NA TGTGCCAGCGGCATCGTGGGGCCAGATACGCAGTATTTT CASGIVGPDTQYF
TRBD2 TRBJ2-1 TRBV11-2 few TGTGCCAGCAGCCCCCCCGGGACTAGCTATGAGCAGTTCTTC CASSPPGTSYEQFF
NA TRBJ2-2 TRBV9 NA TGTGCCAGCGCGAGGGAGAACACCGGGGAGCTGTTTTTT CASARENTGELFF